This entry lists 9 T cell receptor beta chains sequenced from one sample in a study of cytomegalovirus exposure and HLA in healthy donors. PCR used 60 Vbeta primers and 13 Jbeta primers. Data came from immunoSEQ multiplex PCR; TCRdb stores just in-frame clones and leaves some out. The table lists about 140,000 clones, 82% of them singletons. The sample was PBMCs. Receptor source: a man aged 30-40 years in good health and CMV-seropositive.

J is TRBJ1-2 and V is TRBV28; 7 bases agree with TRBD1. Unmatched junction bases numbered 12, after V lost 4 bases and J lost 7 bases. The CDR3 is made up of 15 amino acids. Germline assignment: CDR1 MDHEN and CDR2 SYDVKM. The CDR3 DNA sequence: TGTGCCAGCAGTTCCCCGTCGACAGGGATGGGTGGCTACACCTTC. Translating it yields CASSSPSTGMGGYTF.

This clone was counted a few times. The gene calls are TRBV6-6 and TRBJ2-7; D perhaps matches TRBD2 (5 bases). V lost 0 bases to trimming and J lost 3 bases, with 6 bases between them. This CDR3 has 13 residues. CDR1 is MNHNY, CDR2 SVGAGI, per germline (reference sequence). In nucleotides, the CDR3 is TGTGCCAGCAGTTACTCGGCGGGCTACGAGCAGTACTTC. Protein sequence: CASSYSAGYEQYF.

DNA for the CDR3: TGTGCCAGCAAAACGGGACAGGCGCTGAACACTGAAGCTTTCTTT. This translates into CASKTGQALNTEAFF. The V gene is TRBV19, the J gene TRBJ1-1, with TRBD1 identical over 8 bases. Germline CDR1 and CDR2: LNHDA and SQIVND (reference sequence). This CDR3 is 15 amino acids long. After removal of 9 bases from V and 0 bases from J, the junction contained 9 bases not matched to a gene.

This clone appeared a single time. The gene calls are TRBV25-1 and TRBJ1-3; no clear D gene. This CDR3 has 15 amino acids. Germline V gene lookup returns CDR1 MGHDK and CDR2 SYGVNS. V dropped 1 base and J dropped 4 bases, with 11 bases sitting between them. CDR3 region: CASSELRGSGNTIYF. CDR3 DNA sequence: TGTGCCAGCAGTGAATTACGAGGATCCGGAAACACCATATATTTT.

The chain has TRBV13 and TRBJ1-4; no clear D. Looked up from germline, CDR1 is PRHDT and CDR2 is FYEKMQ (reference sequence). V was clipped by 5 bases and J by 5 bases, with 15 bases between them. The length of the CDR3 is 15 residues. CDR3 nucleotide sequence: TGTGCCAGCAGCGCCTACAGCTACGGCAATGAAAAACTGTTTTTT. It specifies CASSAYSYGNEKLFF.

The V call is TRBV2, the J call TRBJ2-1, with TRBD2 identical over 10 bases. J gave up 3 bases and V 7 bases, and 3 bases lay outside the gene matches. The CDR3 is 14 amino acids. CDR1 is SNHLY and CDR2 is FYNNEI in the germline V gene. DNA of the CDR3: TGTGCCAGCAAGGCTAGCGGGGGCTACAATGAGCAGTTCTTC. Translation gives CASKASGGYNEQFF.

The genes are TRBV18 and TRBJ1-2, with 7 bases fitting TRBD1. Germline V lookup: CDR1 KGHSH, CDR2 LQKENI. The CDR3 loop spans 13 amino acids. Unmatched junction bases numbered 4, after V lost 2 bases and J lost 7 bases. The CDR3 DNA reads TGTGCCAGCTCACCAGACAGGGTCGGTGGCTACACCTTC. This codes for CASSPDRVGGYTF.

V is TRBV18 and J is TRBJ1-4, with D possibly matching TRBD1 (5 bases). The CDR3 sequence is 15 residues long. V lost 2 bases and J lost 7, with 14 bases in between. Germline CDR1 KGHSH, CDR2 LQKENI. This chain's CDR3 is CASSPGPSGVEKLFF. The CDR3, as DNA: TGTGCCAGCTCACCAGGCCCCTCGGGGGTTGAAAAACTGTTTTTT. The full variable domain, in which reference TRBV18 and TRBJ1-4 provide the parts outside the CDR3, is NAGVMQNPRHLVRRRGQEARLRCSPMKGHSHVYWYRQLPEEGLKFMVYLQKENIIDESGMPKERFSAEFPKEGPSILRIQQVVRGDSAAYFCASSPGPSGVEKLFFGSGTQLSVL.

This clone was found a few times. The chain employs TRBV18 and TRBJ1-1, with 7 bases fitting TRBD1. The CDR3 spans 14 residues. The V gene end was trimmed by 3 bases and the J gene end by 5 bases; junction bases not matched to a gene: 6. Germline assignment: CDR1 KGHSH and CDR2 LQKENI. This CDR3 is CASSPDRSGTEAFF. The CDR3 region has the DNA TGTGCCAGCTCACCGGACAGGTCGGGGACTGAAGCTTTCTTT.